The clone carrying this T cell receptor (beta chain) was counted between two and nine times. The target antigen is unknown. From the 5' RACE reads, TCRdb called clonotypes with MiXCR, one entry per CDR3 protein. The sample records under 130,000 distinct CDR3 sequences, around 24% being singletons. The data are from a study of CD8 T cells in ankylosing spondylitis. Whole-study findings and limits: Matched synovial fluid from ankylosing spondylitis patients was reported to be enriched for disease-linked clones.

CDR3 length: 16 amino acids. CDR1 is SGHNT, CDR2 YYREEE, per germline (reference sequence). V was trimmed by 1 base and J by 1 base, leaving 12 bases between them. The TCR comes from a male donor with ankylosing spondylitis. J is TRBJ2-1 and V is TRBV5-4; D possibly uses TRBD1 or TRBD2 (5 bases each). Sequenced: synovial fluid, either unsorted or a sorted T cell fraction (not recorded which). The chain's CDR3 is CASSLSPEGSYNEQFF. Written as DNA, the CDR3 is TGTGCCAGCAGCTTGTCCCCTGAGGGGTCCTACAATGAGCAGTTCTTC.